What follows are 6 T cell receptor beta chains derived from one specimen sequenced in a study of T cell responses to AZD1222 COVID-19 vaccine. TCRdb's table, derived via immunoSEQ multiplex PCR, lists solely in-frame clones and lacks some. The sample has 75,000 to 100,000 clones; roughly 88% are singletons. Here the sequenced sample was peripheral blood, taken on day 0 of AZD1222 vaccination. The source of these receptors is an adult in good health.

With respect to this clone: Different DNA sequences within this sample yield the same CDR3. This chain joins TRBV18 and TRBJ1-1; D is undetermined. CDR3 length equals 12 residues. The V end was cut by 3 bases, the J end by 2 bases, with 4 bases between. The germline gives CDR1 KGHSH, CDR2 LQKENI. In DNA form, the CDR3 reads TGTGCCAGCTCACCCGGTAACACTGAAGCTTTCTTT. It encodes CASSPGNTEAFF.

The gene calls are TRBV14 and TRBJ2-2; tentative D call: TRBD2 (6 bases). V dropped 3 bases and J dropped 5 bases, with 13 bases sitting between them. CDR3 length: 15 residues. The V gene's germline CDR1 is SGHDN and CDR2 FVKESK. The CDR3 bases are TGTGCCAGCAGCCAGCGGGATATGGTGACCGGGGAGCTGTTTTTT. Amino acid sequence: CASSQRDMVTGELFF.

V is TRBV12-5 and J is TRBJ2-2; D could derive from TRBD1 or TRBD2 (5 bases each). The V end lost 5 bases, the J end lost 6 bases, and 7 bases lay between the germline ends. Germline V gene lookup returns CDR1 LGHNT and CDR2 FRNRAP. The CDR3 has 12 residues. The CDR3 DNA follows: TGTGCTAGTGGTCTGGGACCCGGGGAGCTGTTTTTT. Translation gives CASGLGPGELFF.

The chain recombines TRBV28 with TRBJ2-4, with 7 nucleotides matching TRBD2. CDR3 length equals 16 residues. CDR1 is MDHEN, CDR2 SYDVKM, per germline. J lost 0 bases, V lost 6 bases, and 8 bases had no gene match. CDR3 in amino acids: CASSPWGGIAKNIQYF. In nucleotides, the CDR3 is TGTGCCAGCAGCCCTTGGGGGGGGATAGCCAAAAACATTCAGTACTTC.

The CDR3 loop reads CASSLRRRDTQYF. CDR3 in DNA: TGTGCCAGCAGTTTAAGACGCAGAGATACGCAGTATTTT. V gene TRBV28 combines with J gene TRBJ2-3; D is unresolved. Germline V gives CDR1 MDHEN, CDR2 SYDVKM. With 2 bases removed from V and 5 bases from J, the gap between germline ends came to 8 bases. The CDR3 totals 13 residues.

The chain links TRBV18 to TRBJ1-1; D is unclear. Trimming pared 2 bases from V and 7 bases from J, leaving 17 bases between. This CDR3 has 15 residues. Germline CDR1 is KGHSH and CDR2 is LQKENI. CDR3 nucleotides: TGTGCCAGCTCACCATTAATATTGAACAGCATTGAAGCTTTCTTT. Protein product: CASSPLILNSIEAFF.